The T cell receptor beta chain under discussion was sequenced for a study of graft-versus-host responses after intestinal transplantation. Overall study context: Recipients underwent multivisceral, liver-intestinal, or isolated intestinal transplants. Every one of the recipients received anti-thymocyte globulin induction and afterwards took tacrolimus and steroids for about 3 years. Study-wide points: Marrow from the recipient contained GvH clones, some of which had appeared first in ileum or blood.

Germline V gene data show CDR1 as LNHDA and CDR2 as SQIVND (reference sequence). The CDR3 is 13 residues long. V was clipped by 2 bases and J by 7 bases, with 8 bases between them. The data were produced by immunoSEQ multiplex PCR, yet TCRdb's version contains in-frame clones alone and is incomplete. The sample consists of approximately 79,000 clones, about four fifths of them appearing once. As to this clone: The antigen remains undetermined.

Here the sequenced sample was unstimulated CD4+ T cells sorted from spleen or lymph node cells, taken before intestinal transplant. This clonotype originated in a human donor who received an intestinal transplant. V gene TRBV19 combines with J gene TRBJ1-4, with D uncertain. The CDR3, as DNA: TGTGCCAGTAGTATAACTTATTCTGAAAAACTGTTTTTT. Encoded protein: CASSITYSEKLFF.